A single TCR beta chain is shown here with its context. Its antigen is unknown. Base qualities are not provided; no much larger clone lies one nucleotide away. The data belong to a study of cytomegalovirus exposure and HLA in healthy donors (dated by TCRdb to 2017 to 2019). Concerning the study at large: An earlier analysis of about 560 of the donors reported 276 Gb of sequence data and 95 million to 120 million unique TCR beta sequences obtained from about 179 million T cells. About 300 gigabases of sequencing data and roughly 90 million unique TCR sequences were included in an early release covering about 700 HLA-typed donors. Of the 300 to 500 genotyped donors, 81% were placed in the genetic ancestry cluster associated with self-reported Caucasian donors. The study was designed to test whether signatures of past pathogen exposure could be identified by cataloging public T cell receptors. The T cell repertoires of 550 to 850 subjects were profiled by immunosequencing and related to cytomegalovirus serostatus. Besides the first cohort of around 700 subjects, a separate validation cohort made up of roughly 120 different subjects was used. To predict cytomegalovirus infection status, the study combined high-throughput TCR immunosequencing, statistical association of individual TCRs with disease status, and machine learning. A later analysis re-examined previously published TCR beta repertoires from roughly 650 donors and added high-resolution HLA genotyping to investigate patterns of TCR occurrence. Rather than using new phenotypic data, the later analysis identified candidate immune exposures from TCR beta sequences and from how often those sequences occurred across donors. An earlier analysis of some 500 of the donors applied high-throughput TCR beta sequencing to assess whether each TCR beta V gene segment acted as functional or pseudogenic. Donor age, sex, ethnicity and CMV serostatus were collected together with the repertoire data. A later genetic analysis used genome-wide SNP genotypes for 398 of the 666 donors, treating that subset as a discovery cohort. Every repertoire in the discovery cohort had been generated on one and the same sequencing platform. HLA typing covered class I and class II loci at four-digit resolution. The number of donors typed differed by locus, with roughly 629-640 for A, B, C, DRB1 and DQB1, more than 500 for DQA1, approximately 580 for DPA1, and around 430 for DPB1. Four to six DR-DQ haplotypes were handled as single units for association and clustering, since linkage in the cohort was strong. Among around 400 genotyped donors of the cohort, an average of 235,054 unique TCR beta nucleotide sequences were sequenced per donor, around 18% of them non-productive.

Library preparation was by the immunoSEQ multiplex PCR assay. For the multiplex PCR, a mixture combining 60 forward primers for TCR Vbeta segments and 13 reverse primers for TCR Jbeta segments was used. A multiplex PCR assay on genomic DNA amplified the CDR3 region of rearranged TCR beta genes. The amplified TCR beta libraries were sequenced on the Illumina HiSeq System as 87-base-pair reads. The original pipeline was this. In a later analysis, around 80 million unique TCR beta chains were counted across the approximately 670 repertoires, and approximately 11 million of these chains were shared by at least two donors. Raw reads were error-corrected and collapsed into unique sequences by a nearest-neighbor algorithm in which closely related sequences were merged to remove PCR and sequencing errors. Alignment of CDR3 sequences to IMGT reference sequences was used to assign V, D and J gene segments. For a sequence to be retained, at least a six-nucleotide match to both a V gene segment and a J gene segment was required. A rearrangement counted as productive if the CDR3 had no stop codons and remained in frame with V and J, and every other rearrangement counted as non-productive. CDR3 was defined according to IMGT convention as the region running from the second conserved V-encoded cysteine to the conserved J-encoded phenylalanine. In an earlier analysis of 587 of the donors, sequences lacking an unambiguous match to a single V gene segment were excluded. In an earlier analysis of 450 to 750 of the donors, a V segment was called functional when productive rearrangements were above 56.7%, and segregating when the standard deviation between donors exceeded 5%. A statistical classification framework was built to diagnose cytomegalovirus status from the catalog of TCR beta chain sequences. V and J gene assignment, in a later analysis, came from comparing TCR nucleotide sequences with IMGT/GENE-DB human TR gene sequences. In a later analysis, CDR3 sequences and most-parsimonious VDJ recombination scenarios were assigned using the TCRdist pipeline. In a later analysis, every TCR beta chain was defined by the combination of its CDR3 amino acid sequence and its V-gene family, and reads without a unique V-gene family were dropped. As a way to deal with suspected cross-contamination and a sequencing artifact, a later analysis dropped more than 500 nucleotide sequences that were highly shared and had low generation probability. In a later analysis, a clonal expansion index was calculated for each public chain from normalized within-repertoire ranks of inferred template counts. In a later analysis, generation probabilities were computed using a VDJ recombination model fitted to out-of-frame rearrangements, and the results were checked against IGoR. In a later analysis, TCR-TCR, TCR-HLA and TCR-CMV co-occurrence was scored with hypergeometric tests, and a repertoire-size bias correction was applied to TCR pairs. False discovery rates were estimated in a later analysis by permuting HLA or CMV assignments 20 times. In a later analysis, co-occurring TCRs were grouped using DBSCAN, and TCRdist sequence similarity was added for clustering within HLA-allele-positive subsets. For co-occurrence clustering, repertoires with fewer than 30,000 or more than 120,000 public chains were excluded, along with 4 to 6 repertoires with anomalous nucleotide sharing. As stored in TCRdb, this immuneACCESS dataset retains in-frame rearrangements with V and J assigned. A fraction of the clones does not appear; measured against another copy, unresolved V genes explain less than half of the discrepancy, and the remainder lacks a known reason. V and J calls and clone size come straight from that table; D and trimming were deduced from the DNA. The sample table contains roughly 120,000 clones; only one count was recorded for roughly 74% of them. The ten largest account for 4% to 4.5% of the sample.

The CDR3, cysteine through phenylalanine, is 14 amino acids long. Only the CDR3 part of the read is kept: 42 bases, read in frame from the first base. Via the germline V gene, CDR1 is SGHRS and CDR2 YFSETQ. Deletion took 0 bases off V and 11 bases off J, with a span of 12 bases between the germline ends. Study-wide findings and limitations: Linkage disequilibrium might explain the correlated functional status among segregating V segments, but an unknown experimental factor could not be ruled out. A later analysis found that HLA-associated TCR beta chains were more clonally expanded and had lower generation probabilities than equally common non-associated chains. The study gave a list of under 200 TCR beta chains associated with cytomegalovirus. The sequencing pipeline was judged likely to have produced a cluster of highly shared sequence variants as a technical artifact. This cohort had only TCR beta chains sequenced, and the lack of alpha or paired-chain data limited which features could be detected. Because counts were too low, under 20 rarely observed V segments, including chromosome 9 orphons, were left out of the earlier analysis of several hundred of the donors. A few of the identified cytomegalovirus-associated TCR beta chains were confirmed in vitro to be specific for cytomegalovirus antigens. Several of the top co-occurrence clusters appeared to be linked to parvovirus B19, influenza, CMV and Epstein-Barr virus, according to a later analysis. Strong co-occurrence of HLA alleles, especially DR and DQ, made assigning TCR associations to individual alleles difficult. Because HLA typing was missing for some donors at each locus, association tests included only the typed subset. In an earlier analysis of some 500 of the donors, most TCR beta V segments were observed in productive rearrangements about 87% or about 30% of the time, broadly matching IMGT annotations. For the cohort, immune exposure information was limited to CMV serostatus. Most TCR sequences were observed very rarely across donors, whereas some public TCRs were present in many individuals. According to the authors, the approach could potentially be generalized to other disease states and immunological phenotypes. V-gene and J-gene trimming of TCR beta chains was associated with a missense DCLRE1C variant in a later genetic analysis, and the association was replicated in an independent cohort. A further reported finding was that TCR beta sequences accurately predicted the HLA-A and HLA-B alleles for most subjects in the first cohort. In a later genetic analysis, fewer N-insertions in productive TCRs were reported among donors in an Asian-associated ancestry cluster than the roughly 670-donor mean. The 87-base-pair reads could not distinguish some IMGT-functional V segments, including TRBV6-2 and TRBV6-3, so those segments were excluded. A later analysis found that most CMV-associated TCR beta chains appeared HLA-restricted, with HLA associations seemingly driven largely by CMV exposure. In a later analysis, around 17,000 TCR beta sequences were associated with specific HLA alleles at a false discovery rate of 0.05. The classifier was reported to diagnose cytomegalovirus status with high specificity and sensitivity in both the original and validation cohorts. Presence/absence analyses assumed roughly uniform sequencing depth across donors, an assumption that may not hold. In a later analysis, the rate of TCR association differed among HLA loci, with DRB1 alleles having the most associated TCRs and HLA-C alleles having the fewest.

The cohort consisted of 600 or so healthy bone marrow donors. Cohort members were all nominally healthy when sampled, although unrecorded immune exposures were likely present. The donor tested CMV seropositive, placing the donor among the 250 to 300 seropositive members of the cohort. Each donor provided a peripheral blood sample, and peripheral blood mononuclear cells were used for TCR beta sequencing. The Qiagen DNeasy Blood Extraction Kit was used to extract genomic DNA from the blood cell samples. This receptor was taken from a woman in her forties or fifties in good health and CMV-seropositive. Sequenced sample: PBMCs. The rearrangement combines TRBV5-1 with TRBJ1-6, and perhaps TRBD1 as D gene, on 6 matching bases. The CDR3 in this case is CASSLVTGHPPLHF. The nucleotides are TGCGCCAGCAGCTTGGTGACAGGACATCCACCCCTCCACTTT.